This T cell receptor (beta chain) was identified during a study of cytomegalovirus exposure and HLA in healthy donors. General study points: In vitro assays verified that three CMV-associated chains recognized CMV antigens specifically.

Assay: immunoSEQ multiplex PCR; the TCRdb copy retains only in-frame clones and omits some. Among nearly 80,000 clones listed, more than 85% were seen once. Comment on this clone: Its antigen is currently unknown.

This CDR3 is built from 14 residues. V trimming: 7 bases; J trimming: 0 bases; junction bases outside the gene matches: 6. Germline V gives CDR1 WNHNN, CDR2 SYGVQD (reference sequence). What was sequenced was PBMCs. The receptor's source is a woman aged 25 to 39 in good health and CMV-seronegative. The genes are TRBV10-1 and TRBJ2-7, with TRBD1 identical over 7 bases. The CDR3 coding sequence is TGCGCCAGCAAGACAGGGTTGGCCTCCTACGAGCAGTACTTC. This encodes CASKTGLASYEQYF.